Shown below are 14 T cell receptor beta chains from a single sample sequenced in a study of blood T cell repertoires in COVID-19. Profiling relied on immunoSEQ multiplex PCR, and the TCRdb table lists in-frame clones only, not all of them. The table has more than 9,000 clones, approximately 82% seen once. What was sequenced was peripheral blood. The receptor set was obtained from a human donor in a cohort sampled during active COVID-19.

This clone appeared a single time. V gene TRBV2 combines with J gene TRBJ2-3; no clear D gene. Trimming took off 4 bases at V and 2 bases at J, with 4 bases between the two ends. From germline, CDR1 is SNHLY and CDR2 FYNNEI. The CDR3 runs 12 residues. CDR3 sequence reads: CASSVLTDTQYF. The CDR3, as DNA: TGTGCCAGCAGTGTACTCACAGATACGCAGTATTTT.

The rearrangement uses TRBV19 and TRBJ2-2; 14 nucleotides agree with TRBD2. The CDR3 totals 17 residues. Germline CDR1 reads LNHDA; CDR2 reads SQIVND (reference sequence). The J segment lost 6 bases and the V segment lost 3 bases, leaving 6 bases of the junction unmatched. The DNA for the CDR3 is TGTGCCAGTAGTATTGAGACTAGCGGGAGGGCCTCCGGGGAGCTGTTTTTT. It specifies CASSIETSGRASGELFF. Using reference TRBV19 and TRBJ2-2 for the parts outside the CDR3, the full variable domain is DGGITQSPKYLFRKEGQNVTLSCEQNLNHDAMYWYRQDPGQGLRLIYYSQIVNDFQKGDIAEGYSVSREKKESFPLTVTSAQKNPTAFYLCASSIETSGRASGELFFGEGSRLTVL.

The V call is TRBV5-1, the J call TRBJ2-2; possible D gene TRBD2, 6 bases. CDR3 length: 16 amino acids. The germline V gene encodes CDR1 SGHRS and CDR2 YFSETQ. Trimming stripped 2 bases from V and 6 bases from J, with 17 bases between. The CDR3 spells CASSFPGLRTAGELFF. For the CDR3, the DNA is TGCGCCAGCAGCTTTCCGGGACTTCGAACTGCCGGGGAGCTGTTTTTT.

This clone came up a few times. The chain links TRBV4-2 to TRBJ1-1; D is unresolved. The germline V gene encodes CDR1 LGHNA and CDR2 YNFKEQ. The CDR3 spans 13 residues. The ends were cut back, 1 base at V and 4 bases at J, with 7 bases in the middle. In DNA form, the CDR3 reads TGTGCCAGCAGCCAAGCGGAGGGCACTGAAGCTTTCTTT. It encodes CASSQAEGTEAFF.

DNA for the CDR3: TGTGCCAGCAGGGCAGGGCCCTCATACAATGAGCAGTTCTTC. It encodes CASRAGPSYNEQFF. The chain combines TRBV28 with TRBJ2-1; the D gene is possibly TRBD1 (5 bases). Trimming cost V 6 bases and J 4 bases, with 13 bases left between them. CDR1 is MDHEN and CDR2 is SYDVKM in the germline V gene. The CDR3 sequence is 14 residues long.

This CDR3 is CASAGAFRDEQFF. In DNA, the CDR3 is TGTGCCAGCGCAGGGGCTTTTCGAGATGAGCAGTTCTTC. The chain employs TRBV28 and TRBJ2-1, with D tentatively TRBD1 (6 bases). Germline CDR1 is MDHEN and CDR2 is SYDVKM. This CDR3 region has 13 residues. V was shortened by 8 bases and J by 8 bases, with 16 bases between the two germline ends.

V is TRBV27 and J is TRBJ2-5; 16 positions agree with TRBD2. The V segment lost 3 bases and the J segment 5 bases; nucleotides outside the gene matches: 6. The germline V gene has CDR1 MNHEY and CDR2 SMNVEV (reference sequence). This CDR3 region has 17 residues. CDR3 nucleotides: TGTGCCAGCAGTTTCCTCGGGACTAGCGGGAGGGGGGAGACCCAGTACTTC. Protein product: CASSFLGTSGRGETQYF.

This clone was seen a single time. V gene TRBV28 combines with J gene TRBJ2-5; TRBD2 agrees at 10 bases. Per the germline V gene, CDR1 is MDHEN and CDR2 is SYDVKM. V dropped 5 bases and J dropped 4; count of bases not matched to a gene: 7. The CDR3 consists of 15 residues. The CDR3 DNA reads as TGTGCCAGCAGTCTTAAGCGACTAGCGGGAGAGACCCAGTACTTC. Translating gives CASSLKRLAGETQYF.

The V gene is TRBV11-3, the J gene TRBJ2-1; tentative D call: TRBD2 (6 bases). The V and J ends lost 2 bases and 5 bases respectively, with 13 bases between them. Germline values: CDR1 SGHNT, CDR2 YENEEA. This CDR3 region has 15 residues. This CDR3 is CASSLSNERDNEQFF. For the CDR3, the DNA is TGTGCCAGCAGCTTAAGTAATGAGCGGGACAATGAGCAGTTCTTC.

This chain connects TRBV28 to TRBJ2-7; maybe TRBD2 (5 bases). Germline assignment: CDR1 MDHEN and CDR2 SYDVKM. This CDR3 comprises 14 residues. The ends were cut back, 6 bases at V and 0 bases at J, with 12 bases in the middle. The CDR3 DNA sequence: TGTGCCAGCAGGATTGGAGGTACCTCCTACGAGCAGTACTTC. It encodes CASRIGGTSYEQYF. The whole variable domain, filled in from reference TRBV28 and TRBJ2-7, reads DVKVTQSSRYLVKRTGEKVFLECVQDMDHENMFWYRQDPGLGLRLIYFSYDVKMKEKGDIPEGYSVSREKKERFSLILESASTNQTSMYLCASRIGGTSYEQYFGPGTRLTVT.

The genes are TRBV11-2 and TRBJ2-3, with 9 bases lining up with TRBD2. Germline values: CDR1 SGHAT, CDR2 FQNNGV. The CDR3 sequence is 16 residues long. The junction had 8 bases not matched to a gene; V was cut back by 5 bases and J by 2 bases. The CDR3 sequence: CASSITSGRITDTQYF. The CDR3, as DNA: TGTGCCAGCAGCATAACAAGCGGGAGGATCACAGATACGCAGTATTTT.

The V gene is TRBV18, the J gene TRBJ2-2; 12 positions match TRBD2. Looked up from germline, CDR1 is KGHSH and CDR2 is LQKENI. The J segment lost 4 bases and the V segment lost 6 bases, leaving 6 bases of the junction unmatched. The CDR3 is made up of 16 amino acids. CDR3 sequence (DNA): TGTGCCAGCTCCCCGAGACTAGCGGGAGCCACCGGGGAGCTGTTTTTT. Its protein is CASSPRLAGATGELFF.

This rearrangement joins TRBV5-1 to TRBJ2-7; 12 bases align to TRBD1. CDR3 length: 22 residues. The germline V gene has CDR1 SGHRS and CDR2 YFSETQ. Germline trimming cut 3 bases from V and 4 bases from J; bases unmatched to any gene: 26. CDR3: CASSSDRDRGPSLRAGGYEQYF. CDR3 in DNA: TGCGCCAGCAGCTCAGACCGGGACAGGGGGCCCTCCTTAAGAGCGGGAGGTTACGAGCAGTACTTC.

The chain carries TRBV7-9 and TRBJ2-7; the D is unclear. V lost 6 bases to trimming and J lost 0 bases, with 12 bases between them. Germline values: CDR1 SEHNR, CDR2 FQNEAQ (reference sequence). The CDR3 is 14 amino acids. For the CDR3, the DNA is TGTGCCAGCAGTTTTGACACCAGCTCCTACGAGCAGTACTTC. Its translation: CASSFDTSSYEQYF. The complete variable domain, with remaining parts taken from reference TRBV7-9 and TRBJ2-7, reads DTGVSQNPRHKITKRGQNVTFRCDPISEHNRLYWYRQTLGQGPEFLTYFQNEAQLEKSRLLSDRFSAERPKGSFSTLEIQRTEQGDSAMYLCASSFDTSSYEQYFGPGTRLTVT.